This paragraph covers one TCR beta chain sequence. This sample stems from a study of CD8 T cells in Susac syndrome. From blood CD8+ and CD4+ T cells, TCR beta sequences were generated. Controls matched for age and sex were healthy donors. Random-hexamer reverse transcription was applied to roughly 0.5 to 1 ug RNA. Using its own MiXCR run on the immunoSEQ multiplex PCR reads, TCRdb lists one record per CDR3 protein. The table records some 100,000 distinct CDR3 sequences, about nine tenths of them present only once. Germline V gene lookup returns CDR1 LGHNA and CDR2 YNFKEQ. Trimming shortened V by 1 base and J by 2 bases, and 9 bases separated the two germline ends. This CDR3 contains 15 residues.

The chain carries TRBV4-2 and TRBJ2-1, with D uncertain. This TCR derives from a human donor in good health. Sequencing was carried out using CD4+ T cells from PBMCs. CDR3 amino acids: CASSQGGEAYNEQFF. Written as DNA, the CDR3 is TGTGCCAGCAGCCAAGGCGGAGAGGCCTACAATGAGCAGTTCTTC.